The rows below give T cell receptor beta chains drawn from one sample of a study of regulatory T cells in long-lasting Graves disease. TCRdb re-analysed the multiplex PCR reads in MiXCR, keeping a single row per CDR3 protein. The sample contains 450,000 to 500,000 distinct CDR3 sequences, about 16% of which appear only once. The sample was also reused in another study, on T cells in Graves' hyperthyroidism and ophthalmopathy.

The sample consisted of peripheral blood mononuclear cells (PBMCs), taken at new diagnosis, from a patient treated with antithyroid drugs. These receptors were taken from a man between 40 and 49 years old with Graves disease. CDR3s include the opening cysteine and the closing phenylalanine or tryptophan. A D gene is named only where the DNA matches it firmly. The size entry is marked missing in some rows and otherwise reads once, few, many or a size class.

j_call clone_size v_call d_call cdr3_nt cdr3_aa
TRBJ2-7 few TRBV29-1 TRBD2 TGCAGCGTTGAAGATCGGCGCGGGAGGCCCTACGAGCAGTACTTC CSVEDRRGRPYEQYF
TRBJ2-7 . TRBV10-3 TRBD1 TGTGCCATCAGTGAGTCTGACAGGGGGCATTACGAGCAGTACTTC CAISESDRGHYEQYF
TRBJ2-1 many TRBV12-3/TRBV12-4 TRBD2 TGTGCCAGCAGTTTTCTACTAGCGGACAATGAGCAGTTCTTC CASSFLLADNEQFF
TRBJ1-3 . TRBV7-8 TRBD1 TGTGCCAGCAGCTTAGGAGTCAGGGGGTTTGGAAACACCATATATTTT CASSLGVRGFGNTIYF
TRBJ1-5 many TRBV20-1 TRBD1 TGCAGTGCTAGTCGTCTCTCAGGGGGTCTACTGCATCAGCCCCAGCATTTT CSASRLSGGLLHQPQHF
TRBJ1-2 few TRBV29-1 . TGCAGCGTTGAGGGGCAGGGGTCGGACAAAGCGCAATCTAACTATGGCTACACCTTC CSVEGQGSDKAQSNYGYTF
TRBJ2-1 many TRBV28 . TGTGCCAGCAAACGACGGCGGGACCAAAATCCCTACAATGAGCAGTTCTTC CASKRRRDQNPYNEQFF
TRBJ2-1 many TRBV7-8 TRBD2 TGTGCCAGCAGCCCGATAGCGGGAGCCTTAAGCTCCTACAATGAGCAGTTCTTC CASSPIAGALSSYNEQFF
TRBJ1-1 many TRBV2 . TGTGCCAGCAGGGACAAGGGCACTGAAGCTTTCTTT CASRDKGTEAFF
TRBJ2-5 . TRBV11-2 TRBD1 TGTGCCAGCAGCTTGGGACAGCCGTACCAAGAGACCCAGTACTTC CASSLGQPYQETQYF
TRBJ2-7 many TRBV10-1 TRBD1 TGCGCCAAAAATCGGGACAGGGAAGGCCGCGAGCAGTACTTC CAKNRDREGREQYF
TRBJ2-1 many TRBV5-1 TRBD1 TGCGCCAGCGGCGCAGGGGACAGATCCTACAATGAGCAGTTCTTC CASGAGDRSYNEQFF
TRBJ1-2 many TRBV27 TRBD1 TGTGCCAGCAGTCAGGGGGACTTCAGAAACTATGGCTACACCTTC CASSQGDFRNYGYTF
TRBJ2-7 many TRBV16 . TGTGCCAGCAGCCCCCCTCCCCAGGCCAGCTCCTACGAGCAGTACTTC CASSPPPQASSYEQYF
TRBJ1-4 many TRBV5-6 . TGTGCCAGCAGCGCCGGGACAACAACCCGATACGAAAAACTGTTTTTT CASSAGTTTRYEKLFF
TRBJ1-4 many TRBV5-1 . TGCGCCAGCAGCTTGACGGGCCCAAATGAAAAACTGTTTTTT CASSLTGPNEKLFF
TRBJ2-1 many TRBV12-3/TRBV12-4 . TGTGCCAGCAGTGCGGGGGGGGACAGGGTTTATGAGCAGTTCTTC CASSAGGDRVYEQFF
TRBJ1-1 few TRBV28 TRBD1 TGTGCCAGCAGCCTGGACAGGGTTGTCACTGAAGCTTTCTTT CASSLDRVVTEAFF
TRBJ2-3 . TRBV6-1 . TGTGCCAGCAGTGAATGGGCAGGGGCCACAGATACGCAGTATTTT CASSEWAGATDTQYF
TRBJ2-1 . TRBV7-9 . TGTGCCAGCAGCCCCGCCGCTTGGTGGCCGGGTGAGCAGTTCTTC CASSPAAWWPGEQFF
TRBJ1-2 many TRBV5-1 TRBD1 TGCGCCAGCAGCCCGGGACAGCTTAACTATGGCTACACCTTC CASSPGQLNYGYTF
TRBJ1-4 few TRBV9 . TGTGCCAGCAGCGGAGAACCGGGACTCCCCGGAAAACTGTTTTTT CASSGEPGLPGKLFF
TRBJ1-1 few TRBV3-1 . TGTGCCAGCAGCCTCGCCCCGGGGGGGATGAACACTGAAGCTTTCTTT CASSLAPGGMNTEAFF
TRBJ2-3 few TRBV6-9 TRBD2 TGTGCCAGCAGTTCACCCAGCGGGATTGGCACAGATACGCAGTATTTT CASSSPSGIGTDTQYF
TRBJ2-1 many TRBV12-3/TRBV12-4 TRBD2 TGTGCCAGCAGTTCCTGGACTAGCGGGAACCGGGTTAATGAGCAGTTCTTC CASSSWTSGNRVNEQFF
TRBJ2-4 many TRBV28 . TGTGCCAGCAGTCCCCCGTTGAGCATTCAGTACTTC CASSPPLSIQYF
TRBJ2-3 many TRBV6-1 . TGTGCCAGCAGTGATTTGGGAGTGAATTTTCCAGATACGCAGTATTTT CASSDLGVNFPDTQYF
TRBJ2-5 many TRBV3-1 . TGTGCCAGCAGCCAAGATCGTCGGAGGGCGGTCGGAGAGACCCAGTACTTC CASSQDRRRAVGETQYF
TRBJ2-2 many TRBV5-8 TRBD2 TGTGCCAGCAGTCCCGGGACTATGAACACCGGGGAGCTGTTTTTT CASSPGTMNTGELFF
TRBJ1-2 many TRBV28 . TGTGCCAGCAGTTCCCCTTGGGGGGGCAACTATGGCTACACCTTC CASSSPWGGNYGYTF
TRBJ1-3 many TRBV30 TRBD1 TGTGCCTGGTCGGGACAGTCTGGAAACACCATATATTTT CAWSGQSGNTIYF
TRBJ1-6 few TRBV6-9 TRBD1 TGTGCCAGCAGTTGGGACAGGGGGCGGATTTCTAATTCACCCCTCCACTTT CASSWDRGRISNSPLHF
TRBJ2-1 many TRBV20-1 . TGCAGTGCTGAGCGATCGGCCAATGAGCAGTTCTTC CSAERSANEQFF
TRBJ1-5 few TRBV2 TRBD1 TGTGCCAGCAGCGGGACAGGGGGGGATCAGCCCCAGCATTTT CASSGTGGDQPQHF
TRBJ2-1 . TRBV7-9 . TGTGCCAGCAGCTTAGGGGTCGAGTCGGGGCAGTTCTTC CASSLGVESGQFF
TRBJ2-1 few TRBV6-2/TRBV6-3 . TGTGCCAGCAGTCCCTTTGAGGGCGAGGCCGCGGGGAGACAGTTCTTC CASSPFEGEAAGRQFF